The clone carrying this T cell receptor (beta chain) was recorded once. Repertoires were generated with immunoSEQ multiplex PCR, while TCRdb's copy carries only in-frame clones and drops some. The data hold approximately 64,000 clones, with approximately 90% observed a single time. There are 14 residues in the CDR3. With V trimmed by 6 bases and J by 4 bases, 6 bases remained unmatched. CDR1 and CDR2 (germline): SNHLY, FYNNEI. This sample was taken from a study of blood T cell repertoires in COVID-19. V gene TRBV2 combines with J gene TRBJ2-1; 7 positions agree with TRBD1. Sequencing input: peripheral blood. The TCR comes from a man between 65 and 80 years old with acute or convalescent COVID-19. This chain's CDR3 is CASSRDSTYNEQFF. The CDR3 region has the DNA TGTGCCAGCAGCCGGGACAGTACTTACAATGAGCAGTTCTTC.